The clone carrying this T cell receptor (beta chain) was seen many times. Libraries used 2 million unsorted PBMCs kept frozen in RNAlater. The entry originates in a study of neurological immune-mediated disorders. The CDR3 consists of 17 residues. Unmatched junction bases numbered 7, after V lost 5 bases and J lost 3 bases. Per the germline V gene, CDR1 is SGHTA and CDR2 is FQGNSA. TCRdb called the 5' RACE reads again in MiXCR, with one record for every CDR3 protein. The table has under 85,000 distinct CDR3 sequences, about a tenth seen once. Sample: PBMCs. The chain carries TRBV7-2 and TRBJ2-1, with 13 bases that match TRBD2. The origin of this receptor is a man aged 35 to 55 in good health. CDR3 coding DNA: TGTGCCAGCAGCCTCTCAGGACTAGCGGGGGTCTACAATGAGCAGTTCTTC. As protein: CASSLSGLAGVYNEQFF.